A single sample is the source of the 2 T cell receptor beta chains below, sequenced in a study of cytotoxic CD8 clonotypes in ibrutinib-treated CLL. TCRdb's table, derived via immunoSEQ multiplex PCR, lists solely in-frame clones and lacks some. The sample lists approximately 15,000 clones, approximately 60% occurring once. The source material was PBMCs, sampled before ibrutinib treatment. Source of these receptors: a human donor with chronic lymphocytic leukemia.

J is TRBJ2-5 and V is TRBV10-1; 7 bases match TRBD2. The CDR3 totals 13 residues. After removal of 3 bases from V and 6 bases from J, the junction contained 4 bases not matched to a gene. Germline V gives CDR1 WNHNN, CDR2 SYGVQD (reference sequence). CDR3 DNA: TGCGCCAGCAGTGATACGGGGGGAAAGACCCAGTACTTC. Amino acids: CASSDTGGKTQYF.

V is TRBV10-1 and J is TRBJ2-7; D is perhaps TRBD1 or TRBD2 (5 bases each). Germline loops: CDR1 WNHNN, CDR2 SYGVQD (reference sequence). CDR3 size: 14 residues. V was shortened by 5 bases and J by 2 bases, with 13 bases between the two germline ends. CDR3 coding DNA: TGCGCCAGCAGTAACGGGGCTATTACCTACGAGCAGTACTTC. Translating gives CASSNGAITYEQYF.